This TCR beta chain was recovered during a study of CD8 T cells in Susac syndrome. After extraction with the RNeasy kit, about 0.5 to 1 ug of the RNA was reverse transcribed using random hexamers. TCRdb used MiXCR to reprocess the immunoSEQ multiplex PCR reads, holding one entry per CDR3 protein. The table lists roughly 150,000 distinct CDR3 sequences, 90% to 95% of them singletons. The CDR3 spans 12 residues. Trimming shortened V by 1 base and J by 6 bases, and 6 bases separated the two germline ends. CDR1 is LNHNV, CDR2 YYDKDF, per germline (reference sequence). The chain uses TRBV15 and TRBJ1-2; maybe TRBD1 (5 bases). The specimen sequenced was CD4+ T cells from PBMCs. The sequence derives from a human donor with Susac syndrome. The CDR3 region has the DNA TGTGCCACCAGCAGAGGACAGAATGGCTACACCTTC. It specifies CATSRGQNGYTF. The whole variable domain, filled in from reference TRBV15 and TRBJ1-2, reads DAMVIQNPRYQVTQFGKPVTLSCSQTLNHNVMYWYQQKSSQAPKLLFHYYDKDFNNEADTPDNFQSRRPNTSFCFLDIRSPGLGDTAMYLCATSRGQNGYTFGSGTRLTVV.